These 14 T cell receptor beta chains came from one sample sequenced in a study of T cells after yellow fever vaccination. TCRdb fed the 5' RACE reads into MiXCR, producing one record per CDR3 protein. This sample carries under 200,000 distinct CDR3 sequences, less than 9% of them seen once, and the ten largest clones take more than 2%. This specimen was CD4+ T cells sorted from PBMCs, taken 5 to 6 days after the first yellow fever vaccination. These receptors were taken from a young man who received the YFV17D yellow fever vaccine.

This clonotype has a count of ten or more. The chain joins TRBV4-3 to TRBJ1-1; D is possibly TRBD1 (6 bases). Germline CDR1 reads LGHNA; CDR2 reads YSLEER. Trimming cost V 5 bases and J 11 bases, with 18 bases left between them. The length of the CDR3 is 13 residues. Here the CDR3 DNA reads TGCGCCAGCAGCGGGCGGAGGAGGGGGTTGGCTTTCTTT. Protein: CASSGRRRGLAFF.

The rearrangement links TRBV20-1 to TRBJ1-1; TRBD1 aligns across 11 bases. Germline V CDR1 and CDR2: DFQATT, SNEGSKA (reference sequence). This CDR3 is built from 15 residues. V shed 4 bases and J 5 bases; nucleotides not matched to a gene: 9. This CDR3 is CSAIPRTGGVTEAFF. Here the CDR3 DNA reads TGCAGTGCTATACCCCGGACAGGGGGCGTGACTGAAGCTTTCTTT.

There are a few counts of this clonotype. V usage is TRBV6-2 or TRBV6-3 and J usage is TRBJ2-1, with 9 nucleotides matching TRBD1. Trimming cost V 0 bases and J 5 bases; bases outside gene matches: 5. Germline V CDR1 and CDR2: MNHEY, SVGEGT. The CDR3 has 16 amino acids. The CDR3 bases are TGTGCCAGCAGTTACTCCGGGGGGACAGGGAACAATGAGCAGTTCTTC. The encoded protein is CASSYSGGTGNNEQFF.

As regards this clonotype: A single base separates this from a much larger clone, so it may be a read error. The chain uses TRBV7-2 and TRBJ2-5; D unresolved. Germline lookup yields CDR1 SGHTA and CDR2 FQGNSA. The CDR3 consists of 14 residues. DNA of the CDR3: TGTGCCAGCAGCTTAGCGGCATACCACGAGACCCAGTACTTC. This gives the protein CASSLAAYHETQYF.

This clonotype was found many times. The rearrangement joins TRBV7-2 to TRBJ2-3, with D unresolved. The V and J ends lost 5 bases and 6 bases respectively, with 15 bases between them. Germline V gene sequence: CDR1 SGHTA, CDR2 FQGNSA. The CDR3 has 14 amino acids. CDR3 sequence: CASSPSKVMDTQYF. The CDR3 DNA follows: TGTGCCAGCAGCCCCAGCAAGGTCATGGATACGCAGTATTTT.

This clonotype was detected only a few times. This sequence joins TRBV6-5 and TRBJ2-5; 7 positions agree with TRBD2. This CDR3 is built from 12 residues. Germline V lookup: CDR1 MNHEY, CDR2 SVGAGI. V gave up 5 bases and J gave up 7 bases; unmatched junction bases: 4. The CDR3 is CASSPSGGTQYF. In DNA, the CDR3 is TGTGCCAGCAGTCCCTCGGGGGGGACCCAGTACTTC.

Ten or more counts support this clonotype. The chain links TRBV2 to TRBJ1-2; D not resolved. Trimming shortened V by 5 bases and J by 6 bases, and 19 bases separated the two germline ends. Germline-derived CDR1 and CDR2 are SNHLY and FYNNEI. This CDR3 contains 15 residues. CDR3 sequence (DNA): TGTGCCAGCAGTTACTTAACCGGGCCTAAAAATGGCTACACCTTC. Its protein is CASSYLTGPKNGYTF. Full variable domain (rest looked up from reference TRBV2 and TRBJ1-2): EPEVTQTPSHQVTQMGQEVILRCVPISNHLYFYWYRQILGQKVEFLVSFYNNEISEKSEIFDDQFSVERPDGSNFTLKIRSTKLEDSAMYFCASSYLTGPKNGYTFGSGTRLTVV.

This clonotype was seen ten or more times. The chain links TRBV6-5 to TRBJ2-7, with 9 bases matching TRBD2. This CDR3 has 16 amino acids. Germline V gene data show CDR1 as MNHEY and CDR2 as SVGAGI. The V gene end was trimmed by 2 bases and the J gene end by 5 bases; junction bases not matched to a gene: 10. The CDR3 DNA reads as TGTGCCAGCAGTTACCAGAAAGCGGGGGGCCCCCACGAGCAGTACTTC. It is translated as CASSYQKAGGPHEQYF.

This clonotype has ten or more counts. This chain joins TRBV4-2 and TRBJ1-5; D not certain. Germline assignment: CDR1 LGHNA and CDR2 YNFKEQ. V was trimmed by 0 bases and J by 4 bases, leaving 7 bases between them. This CDR3 is 14 amino acids long. CDR3 coding DNA: TGTGCCAGCAGCCAAGATGGAAGGAATCAGCCCCAGCATTTT. As protein: CASSQDGRNQPQHF.

This chain joins TRBV4-2 and TRBJ2-1, with TRBD1 identical over 11 bases. The V segment lost 1 base and the J segment 15 bases; nucleotides outside the gene matches: 14. CDR1 is LGHNA, CDR2 YNFKEQ, per germline. This CDR3 region has 16 residues. CDR3 sequence (DNA): TGTGCCAGCAGCCAAGTTAGGGGACAGGGGGTCGCGGATTTGTTCTTC. This sequence encodes CASSQVRGQGVADLFF.

V usage is TRBV7-3 and J usage is TRBJ2-6; 7 bases agree with TRBD1. The CDR3 has 18 amino acids. After removal of 5 bases from V and 2 bases from J, the junction contained 12 bases not matched to a gene. Germline V gene sequence: CDR1 SGHTA, CDR2 FQGTGA. In nucleotides, the CDR3 is TGTGCCAGCAGCCCCATAAGACTGACAGGGACTGGGGCCAACGTCCTGACTTTC. This encodes CASSPIRLTGTGANVLTF.

In this sample, this clonotype turned up a few times. This chain connects TRBV10-1 to TRBJ2-1, with a weak D call TRBD2 (6 bases). The length of the CDR3 is 15 residues. Looked up from germline, CDR1 is WNHNN and CDR2 is SYGVQD (reference sequence). Trimming cost V 3 bases and J 6 bases, with 15 bases left between them. CDR3 in amino acids: CASSDYPGVTNEQFF. Written as DNA, the CDR3 is TGCGCCAGCAGTGATTATCCGGGGGTTACCAATGAGCAGTTCTTC.

This chain links TRBV4-2 with TRBJ2-7; 10 nucleotides align to TRBD2. V was pared by 0 bases and J by 2 bases, with 13 bases of the junction left unmatched. CDR1 LGHNA and CDR2 YNFKEQ come from the germline V gene. The CDR3 totals 19 residues. The CDR3, as DNA: TGTGCCAGCAGCCAAGATTTAGTAGCGGGGGGTACCCTCCCCTACGAGCAGTACTTC. Translating it yields CASSQDLVAGGTLPYEQYF.

The table lists this clonotype with many counts. V and J are TRBV5-1 and TRBJ2-1; D is unresolved. Germline lookup yields CDR1 SGHRS and CDR2 YFSETQ. Trimming shortened V by 0 bases and J by 9 bases, and 7 bases separated the two germline ends. The length of the CDR3 is 12 residues. In nucleotides, the CDR3 is TGCGCCAGCAGCTTGGTCGGCGCTGAGCAGTTCTTC. This gives the protein CASSLVGAEQFF. Complete variable domain (other parts from reference TRBV5-1 and TRBJ2-1): KAGVTQTPRYLIKTRGQQVTLSCSPISGHRSVSWYQQTPGQGLQFLFEYFSETQRNKGNFPGRFSGRQFSNSRSEMNVSTLELGDSALYLCASSLVGAEQFFGPGTRLTVL.